This T cell receptor (beta chain) was retrieved from a study of T cells in Graves' hyperthyroidism and ophthalmopathy. Study in general: Peripheral blood collection took place at initial diagnosis, before any treatment.

The CDR3 regions of TCR beta were amplified from RNA transcripts. The study used the HTBI primer set for a first-round RT-PCR of the TCR CDR3. TCRdb used MiXCR to reprocess the multiplex PCR reads, holding one entry per CDR3 protein. The table has 600,000 to 900,000 distinct CDR3 sequences, 15% to 20% seen once. This clonotype came up once. Uncontrolled infection, other autoimmune disease, pregnancy or lactation disqualified patients from enrolment. The TCR comes from a man between 18 and 29 years old with Graves' hyperthyroidism. The sample consisted of blood.

The CDR3 spells CASSPLGSGRNSNEQFF. CDR3 nucleotide sequence: TGCGCCAGCAGTCCGTTAGGTAGCGGGAGGAATTCCAATGAGCAGTTCTTC. The V and J genes are TRBV10-2 and TRBJ2-1, with 10 bases aligning to TRBD2. CDR1 and CDR2 from the germline V gene are WSHSY and SAAADI. The CDR3 sequence is 17 residues long. J gave up 6 bases and V 5 bases, and 13 bases lay outside the gene matches.